These 30 T cell receptor beta chains originate from one sample sequenced in a study of CD8+ T cells in alopecia areata. Sequencing relied on a cDNA template that was reverse transcribed from extracted RNA. Profiling relied on immunoSEQ multiplex PCR, and the TCRdb table lists in-frame clones only, not all of them. The data contain some 95,000 clones, about 40% of them seen just once; the ten biggest clones take up under 0.9%. The sample was CD4+ T cells sorted from blood. The origin of the receptors is a human donor with alopecia areata.

The V gene is TRBV7-2, the J gene TRBJ2-7, with D uncertain. The CDR3 runs 17 residues. Germline CDR1 SGHTA, CDR2 FQGNSA. V lost 2 bases and J lost 6, with 23 bases in between. In nucleotides, the CDR3 is TGTGCCAGCAGCTTATCTGGGTCAGCCTTCTCCCCTTTCGAGCAGTACTTC. Protein sequence: CASSLSGSAFSPFEQYF.

The chain joins TRBV6-5 to TRBJ2-3, with D possibly matching TRBD2 (6 bases). Trimming removed 11 bases at V and 2 bases at J, with 11 bases between. The length of the CDR3 is 12 residues. Germline V gene sequence: CDR1 MNHEY, CDR2 SVGAGI. CDR3 nucleotides: TGTGCCGTGGCGGGGACCACAGATACGCAGTATTTT. It translates to CAVAGTTDTQYF.

Written as DNA, the CDR3 is TGTGCCAGCAGCCCCGGGTACAGCAATGAGCAGTTCTTC. Its translation is CASSPGYSNEQFF. This chain links TRBV11-2 with TRBJ2-1; D is uncertain. This CDR3 is built from 13 residues. Germline CDR1 reads SGHAT; CDR2 reads FQNNGV. Trimming removed 5 bases from V and 6 bases from J, with 11 bases in between.

The chain recombines TRBV28 with TRBJ2-7; 8 nucleotides line up with TRBD1. In germline, CDR1 is MDHEN, CDR2 SYDVKM. Trimming removed 6 bases from V and 3 bases from J; junction bases left unmatched: 7. The CDR3 has 14 residues. The CDR3 nucleotides read TGTGCCAGCAGAGCCGGGACAGGACACTACGAGCAGTACTTC. Protein sequence: CASRAGTGHYEQYF.

This clone was counted ten times or more. The chain employs TRBV7-2 and TRBJ2-7; D remains ambiguous. This CDR3 is 15 amino acids long. The germline V and J ends were trimmed by 5 bases and 1 base, with 15 bases remaining between them. Germline CDR1 and CDR2: SGHTA and FQGNSA. CDR3 sequence (DNA): TGTGCCAGCAGCCATACCGCCGACGGTTCCTACGAGCAGTACTTC. This sequence encodes CASSHTADGSYEQYF.

The CDR3 reads CSVEHKSEAFF. For the CDR3, the DNA is TGCAGCGTTGAGCACAAAAGTGAAGCTTTCTTT. V and J are TRBV29-1 and TRBJ1-1, with D hard to call. V was shortened by 3 bases and J by 7 bases, with 9 bases between the two germline ends. CDR3 length: 11 amino acids. Germline V gene data show CDR1 as SQVTM and CDR2 as ANQGSEA.

There are a few counts of this clone. The gene calls are TRBV29-1 and TRBJ1-2, with TRBD1 matching over 10 bases. After removal of 4 bases from V and 2 bases from J, the junction contained 4 bases not matched to a gene. From germline, CDR1 is SQVTM and CDR2 ANQGSEA. The CDR3 runs to 14 residues. For the CDR3, the DNA is TGCAGCGTTGGAGGGGACAGGGGCAACTATGGCTACACCTTC. Translated, it gives CSVGGDRGNYGYTF. Looking up the rest from reference TRBV29-1 and TRBJ1-2 gives the full variable domain: SAVISQKPSRDICQRGTSLTIQCQVDSQVTMMFWYRQQPGQSLTLIATANQGSEATYESGFVIDKFPISRPNLTFSTLTVSNMSPEDSSIYLCSVGGDRGNYGYTFGSGTRLTVV.

The chain is built from TRBV30 and TRBJ2-7, with TRBD1 as a possible D gene (6 bases). The CDR3 extends over 12 amino acids. Germline loops: CDR1 GTSNPN, CDR2 SVGIG (reference sequence). V gave up 6 bases and J gave up 3 bases, with 12 bases separating them. CDR3 in amino acids: CACSGESYEQYF. CDR3 nucleotides: TGTGCCTGCTCAGGGGAAAGCTACGAGCAGTACTTC.

This clone has only a few counts. This chain joins TRBV29-1 and TRBJ1-2, with 7 nucleotides matching TRBD1. Germline V gene sequence: CDR1 SQVTM, CDR2 ANQGSEA. V lost 2 bases and J lost 4; bases outside the gene matches: 10. CDR3 length: 15 amino acids. This chain's CDR3 is CSVELLGQDLYGYTF. CDR3 bases: TGCAGCGTTGAATTACTTGGACAGGACCTCTATGGCTACACCTTC.

This clone appeared a few times. The chain combines TRBV29-1 with TRBJ1-1; D remains ambiguous. Trimming left V 1 base short and J 10 bases short, with 4 bases between. Germline loops: CDR1 SQVTM, CDR2 ANQGSEA. CDR3 length: 9 amino acids. The CDR3 nucleotides are TGCAGCGTTGAAGGTGGAGCTTTCTTT. It translates to CSVEGGAFF.

This chain joins TRBV7-2 and TRBJ1-2; the D gene is possibly TRBD1 (6 bases). Germline lookup yields CDR1 SGHTA and CDR2 FQGNSA. The CDR3 is 12 amino acids. Trimming removed 6 bases from V and 8 bases from J, with 13 bases in between. CDR3 in DNA: TGTGCCAGCAGAGATCAGGGGCAAGGCTACACCTTC. It is translated as CASRDQGQGYTF. The variable domain in full, with the rest retrieved from reference TRBV7-2 and TRBJ1-2, is GAGVSQSPSNKVTEKGKDVELRCDPISGHTALYWYRQSLGQGLEFLIYFQGNSAPDKSGLPSDRFSAERTGGSVSTLTIQRTQQEDSAVYLCASRDQGQGYTFGSGTRLTVV.

This sequence joins TRBV29-1 and TRBJ2-7; D is undetermined. From germline, CDR1 is SQVTM and CDR2 ANQGSEA. Deletions cut 1 base from V and 2 bases from J, with 9 bases between. The CDR3 length is 13 residues. The CDR3 bases are TGCAGCGTTGAAGTGGGCCAGACCTACGAGCAGTACTTC. Amino acids: CSVEVGQTYEQYF.

The CDR3 is CSADVELNTEAFF. The CDR3 bases are TGCAGCGCAGATGTGGAGCTGAACACTGAAGCTTTCTTT. V gene TRBV29-1 combines with J gene TRBJ1-1; the D is unclear. V was cut by 7 bases and J by 0 bases, with 12 bases left in between. Germline loops: CDR1 SQVTM, CDR2 ANQGSEA. This CDR3 is 13 amino acids long.

This clone was detected a few times. The rearrangement uses TRBV29-1 and TRBJ1-4; D is uncertain. Trimming removed 2 bases from V and 0 bases from J, with 10 bases in between. Germline loops: CDR1 SQVTM, CDR2 ANQGSEA. This CDR3 spans 15 amino acids. The CDR3 DNA reads as TGCAGCGTTGAAAACGTACGGACAACTAATGAAAAACTGTTTTTT. The encoded protein is CSVENVRTTNEKLFF.

This clone was seen a handful of times. The rearrangement joins TRBV28 to TRBJ2-7, with D tentatively TRBD2 (5 bases). CDR1 is MDHEN, CDR2 SYDVKM, per germline. There are 13 residues in the CDR3. The V end lost 6 bases, the J end lost 6 bases, and 15 bases lay between the germline ends. The CDR3 sequence: CASRAPIALEQYF. In DNA form, the CDR3 reads TGTGCCAGCAGGGCGCCAATAGCGCTCGAGCAGTACTTC.

The CDR3 DNA follows: TGTGCCAGCAGCCCTGGGGTTGAGACCCAGTACTTC. It yields the protein CASSPGVETQYF. This chain joins TRBV7-2 and TRBJ2-5, with D unclear. This CDR3 has 12 residues. V was clipped by 5 bases and J by 5 bases, with 9 bases between them. In germline, CDR1 is SGHTA, CDR2 FQGNSA. The entire variable domain, with the rest obtained from reference TRBV7-2 and TRBJ2-5, is as follows: GAGVSQSPSNKVTEKGKDVELRCDPISGHTALYWYRQSLGQGLEFLIYFQGNSAPDKSGLPSDRFSAERTGGSVSTLTIQRTQQEDSAVYLCASSPGVETQYFGPGTRLLVL.

This clone was seen more than once but under ten times. This chain links TRBV29-1 with TRBJ2-1; 7 positions match TRBD2. Germline CDR1 reads SQVTM; CDR2 reads ANQGSEA. With V trimmed by 4 bases and J by 7 bases, 7 bases remained unmatched. There are 13 residues in the CDR3. CDR3 nucleotides: TGCAGCGTTGTGGCGGGAGTGTGGAATGAGCAGTTCTTC. Protein: CSVVAGVWNEQFF.

The chain combines TRBV29-1 with TRBJ2-3, with 7 positions matching TRBD2. Per the germline V gene, CDR1 is SQVTM and CDR2 is ANQGSEA. V was pared by 7 bases and J by 6 bases, with 10 bases of the junction left unmatched. This CDR3 comprises 13 residues. CDR3 protein: CSGRPGGGDTQYF. As DNA, the CDR3 is TGCAGCGGTCGTCCGGGAGGCGGGGATACGCAGTATTTT.

The CDR3 DNA follows: TGTGCCTGGAGCGCTGGCGCAGAGCAGTACTTC. Protein sequence: CAWSAGAEQYF. This chain links TRBV30 with TRBJ2-7; D gene unclear. V was cut by 3 bases and J by 7 bases, with 10 bases left in between. CDR1 GTSNPN and CDR2 SVGIG come from the germline V gene (reference sequence). The CDR3 is 11 amino acids.

The chain uses TRBV29-1 and TRBJ2-1, with 7 bases lining up with TRBD2. Trimming cost V 2 bases and J 7 bases; bases outside gene matches: 8. From germline, CDR1 is SQVTM and CDR2 ANQGSEA. The CDR3 runs 14 residues. CDR3 loop: CSVERAGEGNEQFF. The CDR3 nucleotides read TGCAGCGTTGAACGCGCGGGAGAGGGAAATGAGCAGTTCTTC.

V gene TRBV30 combines with J gene TRBJ2-1, with 11 positions matching TRBD2. The CDR3 length is 17 residues. CDR1 GTSNPN and CDR2 SVGIG come from the germline V gene (reference sequence). V gave up 0 bases and J gave up 3 bases; unmatched junction bases: 7. The CDR3 protein is CAWSVDRTSGFYNEQFF. The CDR3 DNA reads TGTGCCTGGAGTGTCGATAGGACTAGCGGGTTCTACAATGAGCAGTTCTTC.

The CDR3 region has the DNA TGTGCCAGCAGTTCTGGGACCCAAGGAGGGGAGACCCAGTACTTC. Residues: CASSSGTQGGETQYF. The rearrangement uses TRBV28 and TRBJ2-5, with a possible D match to TRBD2 (6 bases). There are 15 residues in the CDR3. Germline V gene lookup returns CDR1 MDHEN and CDR2 SYDVKM. The V and J ends lost 4 bases and 5 bases respectively, with 17 bases between them.

V is TRBV2 and J is TRBJ2-3; D is perhaps TRBD2 (7 bases). The CDR3 runs 15 residues. Trimming removed 3 bases from V and 4 bases from J, with 14 bases in between. Germline assignment: CDR1 SNHLY and CDR2 FYNNEI. CDR3 sequence (DNA): TGTGCCAGCAGTGATCTGGGGGGGGCGGCAGATACGCAGTATTTT. It encodes CASSDLGGAADTQYF.

The chain recombines TRBV29-1 with TRBJ1-1; D is ambiguous. The V gene's germline CDR1 is SQVTM and CDR2 ANQGSEA. The CDR3 sequence is 14 residues long. V shed 1 base and J shed 0 bases, with 9 bases lying between them. The CDR3 coding sequence is TGCAGCGTTGAAGTGGGTGCTTTGAACACTGAAGCTTTCTTT. Translating it yields CSVEVGALNTEAFF.

The J gene is TRBJ2-7, the V gene TRBV30; 13 positions match TRBD2. V dropped 0 bases and J dropped 5; count of bases not matched to a gene: 4. Germline assignment: CDR1 GTSNPN and CDR2 SVGIG (reference sequence). This CDR3 is built from 15 residues. In DNA, the CDR3 is TGTGCCTGGAGTGTAGGACTAGCGGGAGAAAACGAGCAGTACTTC. This sequence encodes CAWSVGLAGENEQYF.

The chain couples TRBV25-1 to TRBJ2-1; 7 bases fit TRBD2. The junction had 7 bases not matched to a gene; V was cut back by 0 bases and J by 5 bases. Germline-derived CDR1 and CDR2 are MGHDK and SYGVNS. The CDR3 has 16 residues. CDR3 amino acids: CASSEYRGSENNEQFF. CDR3 bases: TGTGCCAGCAGTGAATACCGCGGGAGTGAGAACAATGAGCAGTTCTTC. Supplemented by reference TRBV25-1 and TRBJ2-1, the full variable domain reads EADIYQTPRYLVIGTGKKITLECSQTMGHDKMYWYQQDPGMELHLIHYSYGVNSTEKGDLSSESTVSRIRTEHFPLTLESARPSHTSQYLCASSEYRGSENNEQFFGPGTRLTVL.

This clone was counted only a few times. The chain carries TRBV29-1 and TRBJ2-5; 8 nucleotides align to TRBD1. Germline-derived CDR1 and CDR2 are SQVTM and ANQGSEA. The J segment lost 5 bases and the V segment lost 7 bases, leaving 9 bases of the junction unmatched. The length of the CDR3 is 13 residues. CDR3 amino acids: CSATETGVETQYF. CDR3 nucleotide sequence: TGCAGCGCCACTGAGACAGGGGTGGAGACCCAGTACTTC.

V and J are TRBV7-2 and TRBJ1-2, with 7 bases aligning to TRBD1. The CDR3 is 14 amino acids. With V trimmed by 4 bases and J by 5 bases, 7 bases remained unmatched. Germline V gene data show CDR1 as SGHTA and CDR2 as FQGNSA. The CDR3 reads CASSSQAGGYGYTF. CDR3 sequence (DNA): TGTGCCAGCAGCTCCCAGGCAGGGGGGTATGGCTACACCTTC.

CDR3 sequence reads: CASSPGQGATTDTQYF. For the CDR3, the DNA is TGTGCCAGCTCACCAGGCCAGGGGGCGACGACAGATACGCAGTATTTT. The genes are TRBV18 and TRBJ2-3, with 8 bases aligning to TRBD1. Germline V lookup: CDR1 KGHSH, CDR2 LQKENI. V lost 2 bases to trimming and J lost 3 bases; unmatched junction nucleotides: 7. There are 16 residues in the CDR3.

Only a few counts were recorded for this clone. The gene calls are TRBV19 and TRBJ2-7; D assignment may be TRBD1 or TRBD2 (5 bases each). The CDR3 extends over 16 amino acids. Germline V gene data show CDR1 as LNHDA and CDR2 as SQIVND (reference sequence). Trimming pared 3 bases from V and 0 bases from J, leaving 15 bases between. The CDR3 sequence is CASSISGDGFSYEQYF. The CDR3 nucleotides read TGTGCCAGTAGTATCTCCGGGGACGGCTTCTCCTACGAGCAGTACTTC.